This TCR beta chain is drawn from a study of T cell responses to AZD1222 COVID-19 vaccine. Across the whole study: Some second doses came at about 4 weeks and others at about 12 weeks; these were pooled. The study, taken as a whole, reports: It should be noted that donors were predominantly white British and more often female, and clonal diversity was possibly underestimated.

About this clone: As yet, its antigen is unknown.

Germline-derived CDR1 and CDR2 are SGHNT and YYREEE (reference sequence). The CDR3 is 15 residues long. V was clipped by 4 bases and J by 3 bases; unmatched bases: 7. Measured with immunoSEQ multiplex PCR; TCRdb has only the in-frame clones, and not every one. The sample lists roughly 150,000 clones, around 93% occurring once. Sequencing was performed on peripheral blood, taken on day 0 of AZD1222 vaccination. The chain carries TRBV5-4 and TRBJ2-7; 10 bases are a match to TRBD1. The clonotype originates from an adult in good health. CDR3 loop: CASSRDRGTFYEQYF. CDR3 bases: TGTGCCAGCAGCCGGGACAGGGGAACCTTCTACGAGCAGTACTTC.